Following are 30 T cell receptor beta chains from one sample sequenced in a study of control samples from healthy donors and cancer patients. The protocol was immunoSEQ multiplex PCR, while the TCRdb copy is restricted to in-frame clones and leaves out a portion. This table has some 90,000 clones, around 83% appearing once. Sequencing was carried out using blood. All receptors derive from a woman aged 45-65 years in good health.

The CDR3 coding sequence is TGTGCCAGCAGCTTAGGGAGTTTCTCGAATGAAAAACTGTTTTTT. It codes for CASSLGSFSNEKLFF. V and J are TRBV11-3 and TRBJ1-4, with no clear D. Germline CDR1 reads SGHNT; CDR2 reads YENEEA. The CDR3 consists of 15 residues. Trimming cost V 1 base and J 5 bases, with 11 bases left between them.

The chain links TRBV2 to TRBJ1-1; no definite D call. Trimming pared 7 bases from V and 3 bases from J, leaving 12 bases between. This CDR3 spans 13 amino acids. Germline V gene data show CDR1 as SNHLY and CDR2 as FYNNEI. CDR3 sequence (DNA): TGTGCCAGCACCACGGACCGAGACACTGAAGCTTTCTTT. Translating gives CASTTDRDTEAFF.

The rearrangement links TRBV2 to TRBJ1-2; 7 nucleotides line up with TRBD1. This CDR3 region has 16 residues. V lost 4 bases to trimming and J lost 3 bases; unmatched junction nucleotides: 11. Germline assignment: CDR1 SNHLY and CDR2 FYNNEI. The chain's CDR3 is CASSGGGGGIDYGYTF. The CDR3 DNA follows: TGTGCCAGCAGTGGGGGGGGAGGGGGCATCGACTATGGCTACACCTTC.

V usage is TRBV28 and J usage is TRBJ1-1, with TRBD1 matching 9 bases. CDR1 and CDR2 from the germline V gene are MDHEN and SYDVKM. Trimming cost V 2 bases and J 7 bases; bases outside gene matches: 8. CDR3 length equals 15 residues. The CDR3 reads CASSLVGQGYREAFF. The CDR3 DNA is TGTGCCAGCAGTTTAGTCGGACAGGGGTATCGTGAAGCTTTCTTT.

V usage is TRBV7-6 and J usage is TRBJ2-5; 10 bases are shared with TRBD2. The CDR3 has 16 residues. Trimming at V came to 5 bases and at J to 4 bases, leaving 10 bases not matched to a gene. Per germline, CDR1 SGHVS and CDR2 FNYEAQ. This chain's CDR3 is CASSGGSGRARETQYF. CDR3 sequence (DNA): TGTGCCAGCAGCGGCGGGAGCGGGAGGGCCAGAGAGACCCAGTACTTC. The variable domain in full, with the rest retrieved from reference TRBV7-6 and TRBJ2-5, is GAGVSQSPRYKVTKRGQDVALRCDPISGHVSLYWYRQALGQGPEFLTYFNYEAQQDKSGLPNDRFSAERPEGSISTLTIQRTEQRDSAMYRCASSGGSGRARETQYFGPGTRLLVL.

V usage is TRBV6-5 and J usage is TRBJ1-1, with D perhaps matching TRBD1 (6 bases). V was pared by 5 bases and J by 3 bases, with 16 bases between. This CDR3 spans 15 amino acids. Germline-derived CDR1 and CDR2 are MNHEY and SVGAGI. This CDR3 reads CASSKDSSWDTEAFF. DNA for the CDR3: TGTGCCAGCAGTAAGGACAGTTCGTGGGACACTGAAGCTTTCTTT.

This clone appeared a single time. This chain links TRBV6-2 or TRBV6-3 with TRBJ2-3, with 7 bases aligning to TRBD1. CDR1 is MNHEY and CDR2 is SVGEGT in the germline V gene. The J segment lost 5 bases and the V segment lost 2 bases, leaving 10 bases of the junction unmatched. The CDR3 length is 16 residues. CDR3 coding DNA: TGTGCCAGCAGTTACGGGGGTTCGACAGGGCGAGATACGCAGTATTTT. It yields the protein CASSYGGSTGRDTQYF.

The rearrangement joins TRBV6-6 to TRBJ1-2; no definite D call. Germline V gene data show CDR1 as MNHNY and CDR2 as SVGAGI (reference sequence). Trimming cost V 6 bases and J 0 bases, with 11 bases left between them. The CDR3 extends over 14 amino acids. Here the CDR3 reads CASSSRSANYGYTF. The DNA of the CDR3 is TGTGCCAGCAGCTCCCGGAGCGCTAACTATGGCTACACCTTC.

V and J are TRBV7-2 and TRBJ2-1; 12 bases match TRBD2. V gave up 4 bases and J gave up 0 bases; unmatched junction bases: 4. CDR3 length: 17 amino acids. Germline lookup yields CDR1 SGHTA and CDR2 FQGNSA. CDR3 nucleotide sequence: TGTGCCAGCAGCTCCAGACTAGCGGGAGTCTCCTACAATGAGCAGTTCTTC. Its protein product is CASSSRLAGVSYNEQFF.

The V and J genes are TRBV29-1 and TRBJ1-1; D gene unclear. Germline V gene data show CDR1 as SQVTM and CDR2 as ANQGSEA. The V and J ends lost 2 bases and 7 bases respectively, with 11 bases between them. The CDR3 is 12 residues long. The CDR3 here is CSVETGVIEAFF. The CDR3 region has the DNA TGCAGCGTTGAAACGGGAGTGATTGAAGCTTTCTTT.

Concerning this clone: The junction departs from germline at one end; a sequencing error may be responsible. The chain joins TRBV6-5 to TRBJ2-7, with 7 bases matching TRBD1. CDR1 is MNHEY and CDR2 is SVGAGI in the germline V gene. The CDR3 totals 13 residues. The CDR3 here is CASSPGTVYEQHF. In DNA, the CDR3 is TGTGCCAGCAGCCCGGGGACAGTCTACGAGCAGCACTTC.

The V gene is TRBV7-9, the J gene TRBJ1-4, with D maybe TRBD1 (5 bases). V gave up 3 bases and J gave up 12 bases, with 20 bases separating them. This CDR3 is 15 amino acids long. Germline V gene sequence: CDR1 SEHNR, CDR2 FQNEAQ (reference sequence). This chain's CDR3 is CASSFRGTGYEELFF. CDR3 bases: TGTGCCAGCAGCTTTAGGGGTACAGGCTATGAGGAACTGTTTTTT.

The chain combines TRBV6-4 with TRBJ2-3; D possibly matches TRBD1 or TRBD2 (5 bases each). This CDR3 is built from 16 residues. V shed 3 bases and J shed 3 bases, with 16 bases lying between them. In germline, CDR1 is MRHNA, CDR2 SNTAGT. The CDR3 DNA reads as TGTGCCAGCAGTGAAGCTGGGGGATCTGGGACAGATACGCAGTATTTT. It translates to CASSEAGGSGTDTQYF.

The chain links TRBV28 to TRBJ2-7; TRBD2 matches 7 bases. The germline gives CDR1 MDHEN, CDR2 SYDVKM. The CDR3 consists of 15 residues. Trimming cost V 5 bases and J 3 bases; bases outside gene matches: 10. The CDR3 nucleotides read TGTGCCAGCAGTATAGGCGGGGGAACTATCTACGAGCAGTACTTC. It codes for CASSIGGGTIYEQYF.

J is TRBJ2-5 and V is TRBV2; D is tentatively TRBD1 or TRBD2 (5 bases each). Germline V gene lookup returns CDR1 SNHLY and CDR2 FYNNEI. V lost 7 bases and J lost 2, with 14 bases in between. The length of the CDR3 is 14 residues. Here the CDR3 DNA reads TGTGCCAGCAAGTATCGGGGACCTCAAGAGACCCAGTACTTC. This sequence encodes CASKYRGPQETQYF.

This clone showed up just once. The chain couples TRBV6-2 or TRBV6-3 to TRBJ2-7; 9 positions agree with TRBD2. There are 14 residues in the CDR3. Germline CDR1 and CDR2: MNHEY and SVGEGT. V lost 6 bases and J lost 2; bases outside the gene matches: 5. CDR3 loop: CASSSTSGTYEQYF. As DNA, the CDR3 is TGTGCCAGCAGCTCGACTAGCGGAACCTACGAGCAGTACTTC.

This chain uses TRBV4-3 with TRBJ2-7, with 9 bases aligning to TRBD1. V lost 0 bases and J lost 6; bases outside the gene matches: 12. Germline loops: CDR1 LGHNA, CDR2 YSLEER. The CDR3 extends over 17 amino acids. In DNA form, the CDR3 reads TGCGCCAGCAGCCAAGAAATGGGGGACAGGGAGGGATCCGAGCAGTACTTC. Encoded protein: CASSQEMGDREGSEQYF.

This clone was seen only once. CDR3 nucleotides: TGCAGCGTTGCGGCAGGGGCGCAGCAGTACTTC. It is translated as CSVAAGAQQYF. The V and J genes are TRBV29-1 and TRBJ2-7; D may be TRBD1 (6 bases). CDR1 is SQVTM and CDR2 is ANQGSEA in the germline V gene. The CDR3 loop spans 11 amino acids. The V end was cut by 4 bases, the J end by 8 bases, with 12 bases between.

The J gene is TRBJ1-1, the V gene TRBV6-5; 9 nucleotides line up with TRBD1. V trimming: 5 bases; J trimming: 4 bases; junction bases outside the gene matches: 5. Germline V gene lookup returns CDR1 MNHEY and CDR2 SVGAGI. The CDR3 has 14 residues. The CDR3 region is CASSRTGVSTEAFF. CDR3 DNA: TGTGCCAGCAGTCGGACAGGGGTTAGCACTGAAGCTTTCTTT.

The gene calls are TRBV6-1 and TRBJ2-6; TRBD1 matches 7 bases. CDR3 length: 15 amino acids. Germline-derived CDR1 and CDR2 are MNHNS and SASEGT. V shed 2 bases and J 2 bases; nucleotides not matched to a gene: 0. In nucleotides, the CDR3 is TGTGCCAGCAGTGAACAGGGGGCTGGGGCCAACGTCCTGACTTTC. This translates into CASSEQGAGANVLTF.

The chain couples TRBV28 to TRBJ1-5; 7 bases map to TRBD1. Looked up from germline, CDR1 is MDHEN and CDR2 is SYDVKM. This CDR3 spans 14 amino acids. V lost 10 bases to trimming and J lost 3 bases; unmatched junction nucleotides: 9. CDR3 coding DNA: TGTGCCACCAACGGACAGGTCTACAATCAGCCCCAGCATTTT. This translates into CATNGQVYNQPQHF.

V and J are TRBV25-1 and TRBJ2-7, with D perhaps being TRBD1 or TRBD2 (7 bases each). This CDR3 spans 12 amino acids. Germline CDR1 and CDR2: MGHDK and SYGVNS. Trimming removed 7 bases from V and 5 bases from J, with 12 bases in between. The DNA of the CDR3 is TGTGCCAGCACCTCAGGGGGGGACGAGCAGTACTTC. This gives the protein CASTSGGDEQYF.

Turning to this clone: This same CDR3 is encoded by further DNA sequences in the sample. The CDR3 nucleotides read TGTGCCAGCAGCCTCAGGGGCACCACAGATACGCAGTATTTT. Protein sequence: CASSLRGTTDTQYF. V is TRBV7-3 and J is TRBJ2-3, with D tentatively TRBD1 (6 bases). V was clipped by 5 bases and J by 2 bases, with 11 bases between them. This CDR3 has 14 amino acids. Germline V gene sequence: CDR1 SGHTA, CDR2 FQGTGA.

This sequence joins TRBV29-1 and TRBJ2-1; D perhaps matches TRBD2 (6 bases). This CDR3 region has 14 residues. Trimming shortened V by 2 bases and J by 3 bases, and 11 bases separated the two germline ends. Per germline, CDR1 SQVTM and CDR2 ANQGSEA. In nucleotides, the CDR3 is TGCAGCGTTGAATCCAGCGGGCGCTACAATGAGCAGTTCTTC. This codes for CSVESSGRYNEQFF.

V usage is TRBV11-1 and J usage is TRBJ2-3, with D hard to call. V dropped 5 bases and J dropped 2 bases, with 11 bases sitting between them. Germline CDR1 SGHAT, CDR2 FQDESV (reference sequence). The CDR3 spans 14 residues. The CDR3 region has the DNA TGTGCCAGCAGCGGTTGGGGTGCCACAGATACGCAGTATTTT. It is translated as CASSGWGATDTQYF.

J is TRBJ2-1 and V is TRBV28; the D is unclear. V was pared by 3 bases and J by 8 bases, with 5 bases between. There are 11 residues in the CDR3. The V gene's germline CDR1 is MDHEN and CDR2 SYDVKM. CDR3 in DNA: TGTGCCAGCAGTTTCCCGGATGAGCAGTTCTTC. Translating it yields CASSFPDEQFF.

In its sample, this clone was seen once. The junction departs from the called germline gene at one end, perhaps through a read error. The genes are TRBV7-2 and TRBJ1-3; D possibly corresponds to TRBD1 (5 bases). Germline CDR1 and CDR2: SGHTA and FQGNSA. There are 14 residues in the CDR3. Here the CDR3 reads CASTLDSFSDTIYF. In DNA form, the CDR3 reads TGTGCCAGCACCTTAGACAGCTTTTCTGACACCATATATTTT.

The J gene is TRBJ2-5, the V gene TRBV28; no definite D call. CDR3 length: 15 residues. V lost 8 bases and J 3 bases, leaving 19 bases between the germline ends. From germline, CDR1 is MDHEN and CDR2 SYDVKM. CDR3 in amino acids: CASAQGPDPKETQYF. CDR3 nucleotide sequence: TGTGCCAGCGCCCAAGGGCCCGACCCCAAAGAGACCCAGTACTTC. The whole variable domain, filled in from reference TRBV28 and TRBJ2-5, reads DVKVTQSSRYLVKRTGEKVFLECVQDMDHENMFWYRQDPGLGLRLIYFSYDVKMKEKGDIPEGYSVSREKKERFSLILESASTNQTSMYLCASAQGPDPKETQYFGPGTRLLVL.

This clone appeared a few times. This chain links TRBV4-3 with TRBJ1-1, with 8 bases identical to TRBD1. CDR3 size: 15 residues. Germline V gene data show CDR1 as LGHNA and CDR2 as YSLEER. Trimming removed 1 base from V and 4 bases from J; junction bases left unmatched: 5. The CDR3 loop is CASSQVDRGGTEAFF. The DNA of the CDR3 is TGCGCCAGCAGCCAAGTTGACAGGGGAGGCACTGAAGCTTTCTTT.

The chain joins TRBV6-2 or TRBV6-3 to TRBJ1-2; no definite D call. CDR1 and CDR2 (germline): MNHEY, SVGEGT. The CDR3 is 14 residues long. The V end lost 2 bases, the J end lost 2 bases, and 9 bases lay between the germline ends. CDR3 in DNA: TGTGCCAGCAGTTACCGCCCGGGGAACTATGGCTACACCTTC. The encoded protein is CASSYRPGNYGYTF.